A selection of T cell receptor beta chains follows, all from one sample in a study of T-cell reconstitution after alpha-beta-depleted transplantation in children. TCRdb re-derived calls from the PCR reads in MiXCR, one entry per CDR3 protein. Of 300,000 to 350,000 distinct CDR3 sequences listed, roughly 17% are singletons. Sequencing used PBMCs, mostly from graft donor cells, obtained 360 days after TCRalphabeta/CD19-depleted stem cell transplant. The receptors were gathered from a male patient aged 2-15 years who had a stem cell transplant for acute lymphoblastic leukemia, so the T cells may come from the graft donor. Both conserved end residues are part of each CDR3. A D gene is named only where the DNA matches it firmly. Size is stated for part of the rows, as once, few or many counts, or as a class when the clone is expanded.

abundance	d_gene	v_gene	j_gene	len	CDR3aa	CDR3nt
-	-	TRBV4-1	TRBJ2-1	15	CASSQITGDRDEQFF	TGCGCCAGCAGCCAGATTACCGGGGATCGGGATGAGCAGTTCTTC
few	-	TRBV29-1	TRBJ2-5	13	CSVQNRVAETQYF	TGCAGCGTTCAAAACAGGGTGGCAGAGACCCAGTACTTC
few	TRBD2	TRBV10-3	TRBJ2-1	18	CAIKRASGRTRSYNEQFF	TGTGCCATCAAGAGGGCTAGCGGGAGGACTCGCTCCTACAATGAGCAGTTCTTC
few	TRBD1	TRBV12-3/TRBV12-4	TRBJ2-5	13	CASSWDRLETQYF	TGTGCCAGCAGCTGGGACAGACTAGAGACCCAGTACTTC
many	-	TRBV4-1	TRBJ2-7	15	CASSQGPQEAYEQYF	TGCGCCAGCAGCCAAGGTCCACAAGAAGCCTACGAGCAGTACTTC
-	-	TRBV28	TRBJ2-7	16	CASSEGPSPDTYEQYF	TGTGCCAGCAGTGAAGGACCCAGTCCCGACACCTACGAGCAGTACTTC
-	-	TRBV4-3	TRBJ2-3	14	CASSHRELSDTQYF	TGCGCCAGCAGCCACCGGGAGCTTTCAGATACGCAGTATTTT
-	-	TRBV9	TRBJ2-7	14	CASSVGQSPYEQYF	TGTGCCAGCAGCGTAGGACAATCCCCCTACGAGCAGTACTTC
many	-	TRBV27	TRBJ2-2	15	CASSLRAGLVGELFF	TGTGCCAGCAGTCTACGGGCTGGGTTAGTAGGGGAGCTGTTTTTT
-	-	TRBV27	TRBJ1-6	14	CASSLSLAGGPLHF	TGTGCCAGCAGTTTATCGCTTGCCGGTGGGCCCCTCCACTTT
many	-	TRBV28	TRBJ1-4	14	CASRSGGRNEKLFF	TGTGCCAGCAGGTCTGGGGGTCGTAATGAAAAACTGTTTTTT